One T cell receptor beta chain is described in this entry. The target antigen is unknown. One end of the junction does not line up with germline, which may come from a read error. The sample is drawn from a study of CD8+CD57+ T cells in acquired aplastic anemia. About the research overall: Yields of DNA that came from sorted CD4+ and CD8+ cells averaged roughly 3.2 ug. Mean read depth for CD4+ cells from healthy donors was 9 million to 13 million.

For CDR3 and TCR beta VDJ profiling, genomic DNA was the template used. TCRdb used MiXCR to reprocess the reads, holding one entry per CDR3 protein. Found here are 200,000 to 250,000 distinct CDR3 sequences, approximately 60% of them singletons; the top ten hold roughly 29%. Findings of the study overall: Shared by patients and controls, twenty-nine CD8+ CDR3s were abundant in patients. CD8+ Simpson's diversity in patients was not significantly different from that in controls.

The CDR3 runs to 13 residues. Germline V gene lookup returns CDR1 SSHAT and CDR2 FNYEAQ (reference sequence). This clonotype was obtained from a human donor in good health. The chain links TRBV7-7 to TRBJ2-5, with D unresolved. Source material: sorted CD4+, CD8+, or CD8+CD57+ T cells (not recorded which) from PBMCs. The CDR3 loop is CASSETGSETQYF. The CDR3 DNA reads TGTGCTAGCAGCGAGACTGGTTCTGAGACCCAGTACTTC.